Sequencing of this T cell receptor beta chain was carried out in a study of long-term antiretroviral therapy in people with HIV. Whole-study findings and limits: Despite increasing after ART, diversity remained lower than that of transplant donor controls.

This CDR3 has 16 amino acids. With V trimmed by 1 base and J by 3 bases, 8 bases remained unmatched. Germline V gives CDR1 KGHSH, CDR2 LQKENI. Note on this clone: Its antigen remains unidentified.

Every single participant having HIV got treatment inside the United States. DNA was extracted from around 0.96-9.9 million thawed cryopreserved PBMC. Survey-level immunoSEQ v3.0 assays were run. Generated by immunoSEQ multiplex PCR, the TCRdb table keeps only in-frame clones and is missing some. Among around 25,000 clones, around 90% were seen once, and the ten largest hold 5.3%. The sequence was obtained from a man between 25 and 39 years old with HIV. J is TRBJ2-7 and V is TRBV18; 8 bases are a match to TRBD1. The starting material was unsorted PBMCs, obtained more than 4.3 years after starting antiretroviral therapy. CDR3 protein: CASSPLRETGVYEQYF. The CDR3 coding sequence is TGTGCCAGCTCACCACTAAGGGAGACAGGGGTCTACGAGCAGTACTTC.